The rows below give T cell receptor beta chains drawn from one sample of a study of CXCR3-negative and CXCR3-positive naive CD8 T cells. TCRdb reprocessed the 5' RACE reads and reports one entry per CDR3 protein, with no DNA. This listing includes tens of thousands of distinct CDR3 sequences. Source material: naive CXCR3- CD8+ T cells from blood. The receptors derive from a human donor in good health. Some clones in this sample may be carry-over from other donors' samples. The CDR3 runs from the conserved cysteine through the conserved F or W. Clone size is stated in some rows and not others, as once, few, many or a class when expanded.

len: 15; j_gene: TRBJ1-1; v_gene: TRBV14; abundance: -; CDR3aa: CASSFGGGGSTEAFF
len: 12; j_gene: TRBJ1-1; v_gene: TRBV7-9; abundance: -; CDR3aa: CASSPDPTEAFF
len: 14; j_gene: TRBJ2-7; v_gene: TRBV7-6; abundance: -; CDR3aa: CASSPELGAYEQYF
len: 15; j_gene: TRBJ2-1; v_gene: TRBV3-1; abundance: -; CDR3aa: CASSQDRYIYNEQFF
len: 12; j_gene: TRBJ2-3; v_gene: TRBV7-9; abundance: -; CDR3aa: CASSLTRDTQYF
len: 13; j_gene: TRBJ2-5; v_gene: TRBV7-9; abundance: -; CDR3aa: CASSLVTQETQYF
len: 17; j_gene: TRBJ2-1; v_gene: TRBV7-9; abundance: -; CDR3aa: CASSLENRAGSYNEQFF
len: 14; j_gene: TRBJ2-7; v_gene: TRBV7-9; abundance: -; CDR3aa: CASSLTGDYYEQYF
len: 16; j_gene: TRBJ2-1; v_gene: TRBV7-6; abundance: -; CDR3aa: CASSSNQGSSYNEQFF
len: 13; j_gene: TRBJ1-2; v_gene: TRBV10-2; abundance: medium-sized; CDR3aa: CASSDQPNYGYTF
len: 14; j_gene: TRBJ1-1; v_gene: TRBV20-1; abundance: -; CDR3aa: CSANRDGRYTEAFF
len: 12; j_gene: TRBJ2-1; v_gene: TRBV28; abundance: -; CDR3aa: CASSPLWGEQFF
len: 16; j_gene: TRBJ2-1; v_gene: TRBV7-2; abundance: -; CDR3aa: CASSLSLAGGYNEQFF
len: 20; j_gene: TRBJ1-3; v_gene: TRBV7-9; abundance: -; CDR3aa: CASIPALSESRSHSGNTIYF
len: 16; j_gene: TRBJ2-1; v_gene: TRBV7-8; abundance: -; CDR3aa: CASSPNRQGFRNEQFF
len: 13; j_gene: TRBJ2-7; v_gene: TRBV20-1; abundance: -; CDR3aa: CRVTSRTTYEQYF
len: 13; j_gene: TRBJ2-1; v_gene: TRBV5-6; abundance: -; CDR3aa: CASSWGGPNEQFF
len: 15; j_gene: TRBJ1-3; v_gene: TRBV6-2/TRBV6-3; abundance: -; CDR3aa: CASRPTGVSGNTIYF
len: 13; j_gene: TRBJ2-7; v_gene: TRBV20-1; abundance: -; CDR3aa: CSATNRGSYEQYF
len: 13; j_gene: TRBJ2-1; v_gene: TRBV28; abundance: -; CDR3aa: CASRGPRRNEQFF
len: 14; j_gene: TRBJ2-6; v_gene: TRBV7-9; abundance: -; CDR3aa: CASSLGAGANVLTF
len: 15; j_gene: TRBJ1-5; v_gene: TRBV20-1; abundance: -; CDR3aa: CSARDHRVDHQPQHF
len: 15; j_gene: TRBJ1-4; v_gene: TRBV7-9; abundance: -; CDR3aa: CASSSPDRGLEKLFF
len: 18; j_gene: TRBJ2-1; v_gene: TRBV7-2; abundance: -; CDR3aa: CASSLSRGFSGAYNEQFF
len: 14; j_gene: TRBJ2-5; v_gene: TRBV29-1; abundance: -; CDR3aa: CSGSGLPYQETQYF
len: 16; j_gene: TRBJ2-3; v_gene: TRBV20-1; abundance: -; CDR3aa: CSARDQLAAHTDTQYF
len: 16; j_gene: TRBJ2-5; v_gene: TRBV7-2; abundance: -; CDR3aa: CASSPRTSGYQETQYF
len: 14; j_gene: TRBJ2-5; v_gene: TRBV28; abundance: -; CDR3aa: CASSLGQPGETQYF
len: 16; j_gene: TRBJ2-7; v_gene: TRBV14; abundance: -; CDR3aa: CASSQDHSWLGYEQYF
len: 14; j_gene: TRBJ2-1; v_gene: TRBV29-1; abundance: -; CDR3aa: CSVEGTSGYNEQFF
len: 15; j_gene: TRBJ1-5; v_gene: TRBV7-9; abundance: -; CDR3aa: CASSSSTGDNQPQHF
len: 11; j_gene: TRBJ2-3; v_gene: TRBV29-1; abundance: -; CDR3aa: CSVEDGYTQYF
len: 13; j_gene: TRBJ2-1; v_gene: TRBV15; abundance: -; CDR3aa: CATSPTRYNEQFF
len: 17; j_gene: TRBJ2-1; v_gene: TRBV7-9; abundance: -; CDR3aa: CASSSTVTGASYNEQFF
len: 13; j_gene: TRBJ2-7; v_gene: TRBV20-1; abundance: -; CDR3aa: CSARFQGVGEQYF
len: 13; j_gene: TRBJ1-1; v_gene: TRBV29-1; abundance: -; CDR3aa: CSVLQGGGTEAFF
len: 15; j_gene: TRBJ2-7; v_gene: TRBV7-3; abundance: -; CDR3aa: CASSLTGGDIYEQYF
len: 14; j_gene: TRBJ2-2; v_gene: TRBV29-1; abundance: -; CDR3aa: CSVDSGSDTGELFF
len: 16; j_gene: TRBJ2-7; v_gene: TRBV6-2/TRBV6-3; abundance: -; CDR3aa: CASSRIAGTRAYEQYF
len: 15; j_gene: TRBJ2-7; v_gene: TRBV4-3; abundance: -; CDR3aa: CASSQDWTGSNEQYF
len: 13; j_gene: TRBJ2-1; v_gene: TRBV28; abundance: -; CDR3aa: CASAGESYNEQFF
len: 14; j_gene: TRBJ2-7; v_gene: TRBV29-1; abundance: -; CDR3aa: CSVEGPGKTYGQYF
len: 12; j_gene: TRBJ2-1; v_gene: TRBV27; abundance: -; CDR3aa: CASSPRDSEQFF
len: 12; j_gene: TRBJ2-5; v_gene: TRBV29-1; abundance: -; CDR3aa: CSAQAWDMGQYF
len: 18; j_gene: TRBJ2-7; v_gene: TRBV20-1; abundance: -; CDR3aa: CSATPVLAGASSSYEQYF
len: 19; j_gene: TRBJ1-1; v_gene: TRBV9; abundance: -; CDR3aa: CASSANNLGRRYPNTEAFF
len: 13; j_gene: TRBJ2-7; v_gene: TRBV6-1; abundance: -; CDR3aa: CAIGTGGTYEQYF
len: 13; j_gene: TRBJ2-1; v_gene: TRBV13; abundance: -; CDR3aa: CASSLGPGNEQFF
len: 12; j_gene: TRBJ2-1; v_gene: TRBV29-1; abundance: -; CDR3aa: CSVDSGGNEQFF
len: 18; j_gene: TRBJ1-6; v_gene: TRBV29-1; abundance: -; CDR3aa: CSVEREKQGLRYNSPLHF
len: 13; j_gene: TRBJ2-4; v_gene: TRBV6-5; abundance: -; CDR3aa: CASSLDRGNIQYF
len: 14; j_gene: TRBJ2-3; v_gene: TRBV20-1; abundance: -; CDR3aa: CSASSFIRGDTQYF